The 21 T cell receptor beta chains in this list originate from one sample, sequenced in a study of blood T cell repertoires in COVID-19. Profiled with immunoSEQ multiplex PCR; TCRdb holds only in-frame clones, not every one. Altogether over 450,000 clones are present, about 88% being singletons, with the ten largest covering about 8.2%. Sequenced input: peripheral blood. The origin of the receptors is a woman aged 45 to 65 with COVID-19, enrolled during active disease.

Note on this clone: The sample holds other DNA sequences that translate to the same CDR3. The chain couples TRBV19 to TRBJ1-5, with TRBD1 matching over 10 bases. The CDR3 runs to 14 residues. J lost 4 bases, V lost 6 bases, and 3 bases had no gene match. The germline V gene encodes CDR1 LNHDA and CDR2 SQIVND (reference sequence). In nucleotides, the CDR3 is TGTGCCAGTAGCCGGACAGGGGGAAATCAGCCCCAGCATTTT. Its protein is CASSRTGGNQPQHF.

This chain links TRBV7-2 with TRBJ2-1; the match to TRBD2 covers 8 bases. CDR1 and CDR2 (germline): SGHTA, FQGNSA. This CDR3 is 16 amino acids long. With 1 base clipped from V and 3 bases from J, the junction kept 5 bases outside the gene matches. The CDR3 DNA sequence: TGTGCCAGCAGCTTAGTTGCGGGGGGCCACTACAATGAGCAGTTCTTC. It is translated as CASSLVAGGHYNEQFF. Together with reference TRBV7-2 and TRBJ2-1, the CDR3 gives the full variable domain: GAGVSQSPSNKVTEKGKDVELRCDPISGHTALYWYRQSLGQGLEFLIYFQGNSAPDKSGLPSDRFSAERTGGSVSTLTIQRTQQEDSAVYLCASSLVAGGHYNEQFFGPGTRLTVL.

The chain joins TRBV7-9 to TRBJ2-7; the match to TRBD1 covers 8 bases. Unmatched junction bases numbered 8, after V lost 5 bases and J lost 2 bases. Germline loops: CDR1 SEHNR, CDR2 FQNEAQ (reference sequence). This CDR3 is built from 15 residues. CDR3 region: CASSPQTGVAYEQYF. In nucleotides, the CDR3 is TGTGCCAGCAGCCCCCAGACAGGGGTTGCCTACGAGCAGTACTTC.

This chain joins TRBV15 and TRBJ1-4; D unclear. Trimming pared 0 bases from V and 4 bases from J, leaving 9 bases between. Looked up from germline, CDR1 is LNHNV and CDR2 is YYDKDF (reference sequence). The CDR3 covers 15 residues. CDR3 protein: CATSRDLGDNEKLFF. In DNA form, the CDR3 reads TGTGCCACCAGCAGAGATTTGGGAGATAATGAAAAACTGTTTTTT.

The chain recombines TRBV30 with TRBJ1-1; 10 nucleotides match TRBD1. J lost 4 bases, V lost 4 bases, and 6 bases had no gene match. In germline, CDR1 is GTSNPN, CDR2 SVGIG (reference sequence). This CDR3 spans 14 amino acids. CDR3 in amino acids: CAWNWDRGGTEAFF. The CDR3 nucleotides read TGTGCCTGGAATTGGGACAGGGGAGGCACTGAAGCTTTCTTT. Supplemented by reference TRBV30 and TRBJ1-1, the full variable domain reads SQTIHQWPATLVQPVGSPLSLECTVEGTSNPNLYWYRQAAGRGLQLLFYSVGIGQISSEVPQNLSASRPQDRQFILSSKKLLLSDSGFYLCAWNWDRGGTEAFFGQGTRLTVV.

The CDR3 loop reads CASSLQGAGETQYF. CDR3 DNA: TGTGCCAGCAGCTTGCAGGGGGCCGGGGAGACCCAGTACTTC. The chain is built from TRBV5-6 and TRBJ2-5; TRBD1 aligns across 8 bases. CDR3 length: 14 residues. Germline assignment: CDR1 SGHDT and CDR2 YYEEEE. Losses at the gene ends were 1 base for V and 5 bases for J; bases not matched to a gene: 4.

The chain has TRBV24-1 and TRBJ2-2; D perhaps matches TRBD1 (6 bases). CDR1 and CDR2 (germline): KGHDR, SFDVKD. The CDR3 is made up of 16 amino acids. V was clipped by 1 base and J by 6 bases, with 14 bases between them. The CDR3 sequence: CATSDFGTRGPGELFF. The CDR3 DNA reads as TGTGCCACCAGTGATTTCGGCACCAGGGGACCCGGGGAGCTGTTTTTT.

The chain is built from TRBV30 and TRBJ1-1, with D perhaps TRBD1 (5 bases). The CDR3 spans 12 residues. Germline V lookup: CDR1 GTSNPN, CDR2 SVGIG (reference sequence). V was cut by 2 bases and J by 10 bases, with 14 bases left in between. The CDR3 is CAWSHTGGTAFF. CDR3 coding DNA: TGTGCCTGGAGTCATACGGGGGGGACAGCTTTCTTT.

The chain joins TRBV4-1 to TRBJ2-6; unclear D gene. Between the trimmed V and J ends, which lost 0 bases and 0 bases, there was a span of 9 bases. The CDR3 length is 17 residues. The germline V gene encodes CDR1 MGHRA and CDR2 YSYEKL. CDR3 in DNA: TGCGCCAGCAGCCAAGAGCCAGTTTCCTCTGGGGCCAACGTCCTGACTTTC. This codes for CASSQEPVSSGANVLTF.

This rearrangement joins TRBV7-8 to TRBJ2-5; maybe TRBD1 (6 bases). Germline V CDR1 and CDR2: SGHVS, FQNEAQ. This CDR3 spans 15 amino acids. Trimming removed 6 bases at V and 3 bases at J, with 17 bases between. The DNA of the CDR3 is TGTGCCAGCAGAGATTTCCTACGACAGGAAGAGACCCAGTACTTC. Translating gives CASRDFLRQEETQYF.

The rearrangement uses TRBV6-6 and TRBJ2-1; D possibly corresponds to TRBD1 (6 bases). The germline CDR1 and CDR2 sequences are MNHNY and SVGAGI (reference sequence). Trimming left V 0 bases short and J 8 bases short, with 8 bases between. This CDR3 comprises 13 residues. DNA of the CDR3: TGTGCCAGCAGTTACTCATGGACAGATGAGCAGTTCTTC. Protein product: CASSYSWTDEQFF.

The chain joins TRBV24-1 to TRBJ2-2, with a tentative D call TRBD2 (5 bases). The V gene's germline CDR1 is KGHDR and CDR2 SFDVKD. The CDR3 extends over 17 amino acids. Trimming took 5 bases from V and 3 from J, leaving 18 bases between them. CDR3 sequence reads: CATSAHGEPSDTGELFF. CDR3 in DNA: TGTGCCACCAGTGCCCATGGGGAGCCCAGTGACACCGGGGAGCTGTTTTTT.

The rearrangement uses TRBV14 and TRBJ1-4; D gene uncertain. The CDR3 has 14 amino acids. Germline values: CDR1 SGHDN, CDR2 FVKESK. The germline V and J ends were trimmed by 4 bases and 0 bases, with 6 bases remaining between them. CDR3 DNA: TGTGCCAGCAGCCGGGGAGCAACTAATGAAAAACTGTTTTTT. Translation: CASSRGATNEKLFF.

The count of this clone is one. CDR3 region: CASSPPSAGWGPGELFF. The DNA of the CDR3 is TGTGCCAGCAGCCCTCCCTCTGCAGGGTGGGGGCCCGGGGAGCTGTTTTTT. The chain employs TRBV9 and TRBJ2-2; possibly TRBD1 for D (6 bases). V was trimmed by 4 bases and J by 6 bases, leaving 22 bases between them. The length of the CDR3 is 17 residues. In germline, CDR1 is SGDLS, CDR2 YYNGEE.

V gene TRBV6-5 combines with J gene TRBJ2-5; D possibly corresponds to TRBD1 (6 bases). Germline-derived CDR1 and CDR2 are MNHEY and SVGAGI. V was cut by 0 bases and J by 10 bases, with 15 bases left in between. The CDR3 totals 14 residues. DNA for the CDR3: TGTGCCAGCAGTTACTCTGGAACAGGGAGCGACCAGTACTTC. This gives the protein CASSYSGTGSDQYF.

The V call is TRBV5-1, the J call TRBJ2-2; 10 bases agree with TRBD1. CDR1 SGHRS and CDR2 YFSETQ come from the germline V gene. Trimming at V came to 0 bases and at J to 6 bases, leaving 8 bases not matched to a gene. This CDR3 is built from 17 residues. CDR3 protein: CASSLGPTGGLAGELFF. CDR3 in DNA: TGCGCCAGCAGCTTGGGCCCGACAGGGGGCTTAGCCGGGGAGCTGTTTTTT.

This clone came up once. The chain carries TRBV7-3 and TRBJ2-3; no reliable D call. V was shortened by 2 bases and J by 2 bases, with 5 bases between the two germline ends. Looked up from germline, CDR1 is SGHTA and CDR2 is FQGTGA. The CDR3 is 13 residues long. This chain's CDR3 is CASSLGPTDTQYF. The CDR3 nucleotides are TGTGCCAGCAGCTTAGGGCCCACAGATACGCAGTATTTT.

The V gene is TRBV3-1 (or the pseudogene TRBV3-2), the J gene TRBJ2-7; D gene uncertain. Germline V gene data show CDR1 as LGHDT and CDR2 as YNNKEL (reference sequence). Trimming took off 2 bases at V and 5 bases at J, with 4 bases between the two ends. There are 11 residues in the CDR3. CDR3 protein: CASSQLNEQYF. The CDR3 DNA sequence: TGTGCCAGCAGCCAATTAAACGAGCAGTACTTC.

Only one count was recorded for this clone. V gene TRBV6-5 combines with J gene TRBJ1-2; D unresolved. Deletions cut 7 bases from V and 4 bases from J, with 10 bases between. The germline CDR1 and CDR2 sequences are MNHEY and SVGAGI. The CDR3 loop spans 12 amino acids. CDR3 DNA sequence: TGTGCCAGCAATGGGCAGTTCTATGGCTACACCTTC. This translates into CASNGQFYGYTF.

This clone was recorded a few times. J is TRBJ2-2 and V is TRBV10-2; 10 bases are shared with TRBD2. V was pared by 7 bases and J by 4 bases, with 12 bases of the junction left unmatched. Germline assignment: CDR1 WSHSY and CDR2 SAAADI. The CDR3 contains 17 residues. CDR3 residues: CASTLFGSGGLTGELFF. The CDR3 DNA reads TGCGCCAGCACCCTCTTTGGTAGCGGGGGGCTCACCGGGGAGCTGTTTTTT.

The V call is TRBV7-8, the J call TRBJ2-1; 7 bases are a match to TRBD1. The CDR3 sequence is 14 residues long. Germline values: CDR1 SGHVS, CDR2 FQNEAQ. V trimming: 1 base; J trimming: 6 bases; junction bases outside the gene matches: 3. The DNA of the CDR3 is TGTGCCAGCAGCTTAGACAGGGGAAGCAATGAGCAGTTCTTC. This encodes CASSLDRGSNEQFF. The full variable domain, in which reference TRBV7-8 and TRBJ2-1 provide the parts outside the CDR3, is GAGVSQSPRYKVAKRGQDVALRCDPISGHVSLFWYQQALGQGPEFLTYFQNEAQLDKSGLPSDRFFAERPEGSVSTLKIQRTQQEDSAVYLCASSLDRGSNEQFFGPGTRLTVL.